The entry below describes one TCR beta chain. Its specificity is not known. Other DNA sequences in this specimen translate into the identical CDR3. These data come from a study of vaccination effects on CD4 cells after COVID-19. Expansion of antigen-specific CD4+ T cells with viral peptide pools was carried out by the ViraFEST assay before sequencing. Investigators separated out CD4+ T cells once around nine days of culture had passed. None of the vaccinated had previously contracted SARS-CoV-2, and their nucleocapsid antibodies tested negative. The germline V gene encodes CDR1 SGHTA and CDR2 FQGNSA. This CDR3 contains 13 residues. Trimming left V 1 base short and J 4 bases short, with 4 bases between. Generated by immunoSEQ multiplex PCR, the TCRdb table keeps only in-frame clones and is missing some. This repertoire shows roughly 30,000 clones, about 80% found once; its top ten account for about 32%.

The V call is TRBV7-2, the J call TRBJ1-4; unclear D gene. The source of this sequence is a human donor who received a COVID-19 vaccine. The sequencing here drew on CD4+ T cells from PBMCs cultured with SARS-CoV-2 spike peptides, taken before COVID-19 vaccination. The CDR3: CASSLELNEKLFF. The CDR3 nucleotides read TGTGCCAGCAGCTTAGAACTTAATGAAAAACTGTTTTTT.